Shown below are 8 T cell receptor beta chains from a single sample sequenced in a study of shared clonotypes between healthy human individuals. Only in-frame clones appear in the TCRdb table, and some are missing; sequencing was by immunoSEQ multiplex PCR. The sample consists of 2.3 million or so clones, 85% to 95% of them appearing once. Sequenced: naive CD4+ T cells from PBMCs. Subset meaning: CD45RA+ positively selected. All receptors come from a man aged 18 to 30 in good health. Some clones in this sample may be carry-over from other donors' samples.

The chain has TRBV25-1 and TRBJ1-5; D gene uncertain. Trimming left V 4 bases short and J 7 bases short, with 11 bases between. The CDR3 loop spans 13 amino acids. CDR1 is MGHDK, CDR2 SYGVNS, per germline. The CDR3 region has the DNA TGTGCCAGCAGTGGTCAAATAGGGCAGCCCCAGCATTTT. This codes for CASSGQIGQPQHF.

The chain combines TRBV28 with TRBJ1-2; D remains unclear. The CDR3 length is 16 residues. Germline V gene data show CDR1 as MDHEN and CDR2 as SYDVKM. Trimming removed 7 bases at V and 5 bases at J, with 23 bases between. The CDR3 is CASISLSTATGYGYTF. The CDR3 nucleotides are TGTGCCAGCATCTCACTTTCTACCGCAACTGGGTATGGCTACACCTTC.

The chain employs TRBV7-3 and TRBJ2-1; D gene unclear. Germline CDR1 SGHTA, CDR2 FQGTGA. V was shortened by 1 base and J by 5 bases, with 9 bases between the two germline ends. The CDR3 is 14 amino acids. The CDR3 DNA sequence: TGTGCCAGCAGCTTAAGGTCCAGCAACAATGAGCAGTTCTTC. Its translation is CASSLRSSNNEQFF.

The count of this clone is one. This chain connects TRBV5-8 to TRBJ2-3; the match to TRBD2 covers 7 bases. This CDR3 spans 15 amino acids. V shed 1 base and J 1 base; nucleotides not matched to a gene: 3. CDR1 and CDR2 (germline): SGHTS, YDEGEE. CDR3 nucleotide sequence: TGTGCCAGCAGCTTGATAGCGGGCCGCACAGATACGCAGTATTTT. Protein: CASSLIAGRTDTQYF.

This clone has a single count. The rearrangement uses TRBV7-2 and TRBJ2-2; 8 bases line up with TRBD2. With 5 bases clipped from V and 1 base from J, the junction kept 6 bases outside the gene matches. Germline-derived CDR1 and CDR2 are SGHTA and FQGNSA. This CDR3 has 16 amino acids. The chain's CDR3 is CASSQGTRGNTGELFF. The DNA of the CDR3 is TGTGCCAGCAGCCAGGGGACTAGGGGGAACACCGGGGAGCTGTTTTTT.

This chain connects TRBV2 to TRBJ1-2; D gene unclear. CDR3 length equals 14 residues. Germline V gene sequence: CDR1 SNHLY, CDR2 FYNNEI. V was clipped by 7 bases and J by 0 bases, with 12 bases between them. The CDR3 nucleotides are TGTGCCAGCATTTATGGGTTTACTAACTATGGCTACACCTTC. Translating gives CASIYGFTNYGYTF.

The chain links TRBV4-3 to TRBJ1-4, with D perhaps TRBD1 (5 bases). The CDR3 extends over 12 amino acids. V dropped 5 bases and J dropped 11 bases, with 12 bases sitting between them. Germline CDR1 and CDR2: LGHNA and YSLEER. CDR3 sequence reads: CASSNLGTKLFF. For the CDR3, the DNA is TGCGCCAGCAGCAATCTTGGGACTAAACTGTTTTTT.

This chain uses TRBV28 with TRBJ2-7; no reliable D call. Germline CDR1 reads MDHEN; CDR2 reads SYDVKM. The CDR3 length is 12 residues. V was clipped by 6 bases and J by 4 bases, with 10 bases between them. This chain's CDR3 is CASRGQRYEQYF. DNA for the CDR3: TGTGCCAGCAGGGGTCAGAGATACGAGCAGTACTTC. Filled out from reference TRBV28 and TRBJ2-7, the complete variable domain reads DVKVTQSSRYLVKRTGEKVFLECVQDMDHENMFWYRQDPGLGLRLIYFSYDVKMKEKGDIPEGYSVSREKKERFSLILESASTNQTSMYLCASRGQRYEQYFGPGTRLTVT.